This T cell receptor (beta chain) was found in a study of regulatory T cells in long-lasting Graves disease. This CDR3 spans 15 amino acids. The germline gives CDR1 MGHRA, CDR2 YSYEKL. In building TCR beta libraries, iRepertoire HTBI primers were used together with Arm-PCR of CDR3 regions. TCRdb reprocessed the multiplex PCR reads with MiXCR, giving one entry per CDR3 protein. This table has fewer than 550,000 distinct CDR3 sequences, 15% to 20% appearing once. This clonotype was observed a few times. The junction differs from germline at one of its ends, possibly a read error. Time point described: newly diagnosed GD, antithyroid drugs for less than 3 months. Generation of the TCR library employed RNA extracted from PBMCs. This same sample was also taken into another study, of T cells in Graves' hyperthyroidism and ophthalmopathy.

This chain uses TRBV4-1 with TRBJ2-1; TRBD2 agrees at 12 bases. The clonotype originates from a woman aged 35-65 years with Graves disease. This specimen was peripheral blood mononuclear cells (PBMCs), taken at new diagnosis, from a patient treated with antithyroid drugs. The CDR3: CTSSPLAGGPHEQFF. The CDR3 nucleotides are TGCACCAGCAGCCCCCTAGCGGGGGGGCCACATGAGCAGTTCTTC.